The 8 T cell receptor beta chains below were found in one sample sequenced in a study of CD8 T cells in Susac syndrome. With random hexamers, reverse transcription was performed on about 0.5 to 1 ug of RNA. MiXCR was run by TCRdb on the immunoSEQ multiplex PCR reads, yielding one entry per CDR3 protein. The sample has some 130,000 distinct CDR3 sequences; approximately 94% are singletons. Material: CD4+ T cells from PBMCs. These TCRs come from a human donor with multiple sclerosis.

The chain joins TRBV12-3 or TRBV12-4 to TRBJ2-2; 9 bases match TRBD1. The CDR3 sequence is 12 residues long. Trimming took 7 bases from V and 9 from J; bases not matched to a gene: 3. This CDR3 reads CASTYRGRELFF. The CDR3 DNA sequence: TGTGCCAGCACATACAGGGGGCGGGAGCTGTTTTTT.

The chain uses TRBV6-1 and TRBJ1-2; 12 positions match TRBD1. Unmatched junction bases numbered 9, after V lost 5 bases and J lost 5 bases. The CDR3 is 16 amino acids. The V gene's germline CDR1 is MNHNS and CDR2 SASEGT. The CDR3 protein is CASSPRGQGAGYGYTF. For the CDR3, the DNA is TGTGCCAGCAGTCCCAGGGGACAGGGGGCCGGGTATGGCTACACCTTC.

The chain joins TRBV18 to TRBJ2-7, with 12 bases lining up with TRBD2. The V gene end was trimmed by 3 bases and the J gene end by 3 bases; junction bases not matched to a gene: 3. This CDR3 spans 15 amino acids. The germline V gene has CDR1 KGHSH and CDR2 LQKENI. CDR3 nucleotide sequence: TGTGCCAGCTCACCGCCGACTAGCGGGGGCTACGAGCAGTACTTC. This sequence encodes CASSPPTSGGYEQYF.

The rearrangement joins TRBV30 to TRBJ1-1; D is perhaps TRBD1 (6 bases). V was cut by 1 base and J by 7 bases, with 10 bases left in between. Germline assignment: CDR1 GTSNPN and CDR2 SVGIG (reference sequence). The CDR3 extends over 12 amino acids. In DNA, the CDR3 is TGTGCCTGGAGTGAAAACAGGGATGAAGCTTTCTTT. It specifies CAWSENRDEAFF.

The J gene is TRBJ1-1, the V gene TRBV5-4, with a possible D match to TRBD1 (5 bases). Germline CDR1 and CDR2: SGHNT and YYREEE (reference sequence). The CDR3 has 14 amino acids. The V end was cut by 4 bases, the J end by 5 bases, with 15 bases between. The CDR3 is CASSKQGVGTEAFF. The CDR3 bases are TGTGCCAGCAGCAAGCAGGGTGTCGGGACTGAAGCTTTCTTT.

The chain employs TRBV3-1 and TRBJ2-7; maybe TRBD2 (5 bases). CDR1 is LGHDT, CDR2 YNNKEL, per germline (reference sequence). This CDR3 region has 13 residues. With 0 bases removed from V and 4 bases from J, the gap between germline ends came to 7 bases. The chain's CDR3 is CASSQEGAYEQYF. The CDR3 DNA sequence: TGTGCCAGCAGCCAAGAGGGAGCTTACGAGCAGTACTTC.

The chain uses TRBV3-1 and TRBJ1-4; D gene uncertain. Germline V CDR1 and CDR2: LGHDT, YNNKEL (reference sequence). Deletions cut 4 bases from V and 16 bases from J, with 16 bases between. The length of the CDR3 is 12 residues. The CDR3 DNA follows: TGTGCCAGCAGCCTCGAAGACTCGGGCACGTTTTTT. Translating it yields CASSLEDSGTFF.

The V and J genes are TRBV30 and TRBJ1-6; no reliable D call. The V gene's germline CDR1 is GTSNPN and CDR2 SVGIG (reference sequence). The CDR3 runs to 14 residues. V was shortened by 2 bases and J by 12 bases, with 17 bases between the two germline ends. The CDR3 DNA is TGTGCCTGGAGTACCCAGACGGGGAGAAAACCCCTCCACTTT. Amino acid sequence: CAWSTQTGRKPLHF.